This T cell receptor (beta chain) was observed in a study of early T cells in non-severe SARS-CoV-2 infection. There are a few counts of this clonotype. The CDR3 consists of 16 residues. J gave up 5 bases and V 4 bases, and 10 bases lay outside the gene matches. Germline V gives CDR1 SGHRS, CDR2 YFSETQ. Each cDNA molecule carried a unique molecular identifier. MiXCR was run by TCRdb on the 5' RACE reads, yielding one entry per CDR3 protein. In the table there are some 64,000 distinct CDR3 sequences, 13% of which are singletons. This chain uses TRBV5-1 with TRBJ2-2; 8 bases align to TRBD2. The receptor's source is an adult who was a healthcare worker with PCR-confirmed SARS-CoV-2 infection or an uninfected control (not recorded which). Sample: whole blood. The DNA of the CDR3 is TGCGCCAGCAGCCTCCTGGCGGGAGGAGAAACCGGGGAGCTGTTTTTT. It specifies CASSLLAGGETGELFF.